The source of this T cell receptor (beta chain) is a study of CD8 T cells in ankylosing spondylitis (dated by TCRdb to the late 2010s). As for the study more broadly: T cell receptor beta repertoires were profiled in healthy donors and ankylosing spondylitis patients so that disease-linked TCR variants could be found. The full study cohort was made up of 25 ankylosing spondylitis patients and more than 90 healthy donors. Samples of peripheral blood were taken, and for ankylosing spondylitis patients, synovial fluid was collected as well. The paper as a whole reports these results and caveats: Blood from ankylosing spondylitis patients appeared to be characterized by a TCR beta motif made up of several highly homologous amino acid variants. In peripheral blood, the disease-linked clones were found at relatively low frequencies and had a CD8+ phenotype. Significant enrichment of the disease-linked clones was reported in matched synovial fluid samples from ankylosing spondylitis patients. Some TCR beta motif variants had previously been reported in synovial fluid and blood of reactive arthritis patients, which suggested common disease-initiation mechanisms.

This clonotype was detected ten times or more. The antigen this receptor binds is unknown. No quality values exist for individual bases; no much larger clone is one base distant. TCRdb shows the sequencer as Illumina HiSeq 2500. TCR beta libraries were prepared by quantitative 5'-RACE with molecular barcodes. The authors' pipeline ran thus. Disease-linked TCR variants were identified with a new computational method built on a probabilistic model of VDJ rearrangement. TCRdb reran the public reads through fastp at Q25 and MiXCR, keeping productive beta chains. Rows with one shared CDR3 protein collapse into an entry with the most common genes and DNA. TCRdb, rather than the study authors, made the V and J calls. For this sample there are approximately 100,000 distinct CDR3 sequences; roughly 8.3% appear just once. The ten largest account for around 10% of the sample. This TCR came from a male donor with ankylosing spondylitis or in good health (not recorded which). Source material: blood, either unsorted or a sorted T cell fraction (not recorded which).

CDR3 loop: CASSYGGGTDTQYF. The DNA sequence reads TGTGCCAGCAGTTATGGCGGGGGCACAGATACGCAGTATTTT. The rearrangement combines TRBV12-3 or TRBV12-4 with TRBJ2-3; the D gene is perhaps TRBD2, on 6 matching bases. Cut back by 4 bases and 1 base, the V and J ends lie 9 bases apart. The CDR3 has 14 amino acids, counting the end cysteine and phenylalanine. Only the CDR3 region is kept as DNA, spanning 42 bases read in frame from base 1.